Listed here are 2 T cell receptor beta chains from one sample, sequenced in a study of response to subunit inactivated influenza vaccine. TCRdb fed the RT-PCR reads into MiXCR, producing one record per CDR3 protein. Of around 520,000 distinct CDR3 sequences listed, over 25% are singletons. The sample consisted of CD4+ T cells sorted from PBMCs, taken roughly 5 days after vaccination. Receptors originate from a man in his fifties or sixties who received an inactivated influenza vaccine.

The chain employs TRBV6-2 or TRBV6-3 and TRBJ1-5; possibly TRBD1 for D (6 bases). The CDR3 covers 14 residues. Trimming cost V 0 bases and J 6 bases, with 9 bases left between them. Germline loops: CDR1 MNHEY, CDR2 SVGEGT. The CDR3 here is CASSYSMGAQPQHF. CDR3 DNA sequence: TGTGCCAGCAGTTACTCGATGGGGGCTCAGCCCCAGCATTTT.

The chain combines TRBV5-1 with TRBJ2-3; D is unresolved. V lost 0 bases, J lost 11 bases, and 16 bases lay in between. This CDR3 spans 14 amino acids. The V gene's germline CDR1 is SGHRS and CDR2 YFSETQ. The CDR3 DNA reads as TGCGCCAGCAGCTTGGTAATCGTGCAGGACGGGCAGTATTTT. It is translated as CASSLVIVQDGQYF.